These 22 T cell receptor beta chains share one sample of origin, sequenced in a study of a mutant IDH1 vaccine in newly diagnosed glioma. The repertoire was sequenced with immunoSEQ multiplex PCR; TCRdb's copy has only in-frame clones and lacks some. The sample contains approximately 110,000 clones, around 90% of which appear only once. Their specific antigens are unknown. Time point indicated: week 11, during vaccination. Doses of 300 ug of mutant IDH1 20-mer peptide were given with topical imiquimod. The material was PBMCs, obtained from a glioma patient whose treatment included an IDH1 peptide vaccine. All receptors come from a woman in her 50s with glioma.

This chain connects TRBV5-1 to TRBJ2-1; TRBD2 aligns across 8 bases. Germline V lookup: CDR1 SGHRS, CDR2 YFSETQ. This CDR3 is 12 amino acids long. The V segment lost 4 bases and the J segment 9 bases; nucleotides outside the gene matches: 3. CDR3 sequence reads: CASSPRGGEQFF. CDR3 sequence (DNA): TGCGCCAGCAGCCCTCGGGGGGGTGAGCAGTTCTTC.

The rearrangement uses TRBV6-6 and TRBJ2-6; the D call may be TRBD1 or TRBD2 (5 bases each). This CDR3 has 15 residues. Germline loops: CDR1 MNHNY, CDR2 SVGAGI (reference sequence). V shed 5 bases and J shed 2 bases, with 10 bases lying between them. CDR3 DNA sequence: TGTGCCAGCAGTCCTGGGACGGCTGGGGCCAACGTCCTGACTTTC. As protein: CASSPGTAGANVLTF.

The chain is built from TRBV28 and TRBJ2-7, with a possible D match to TRBD2 (5 bases). V was clipped by 3 bases and J by 2 bases, with 11 bases between them. The germline CDR1 and CDR2 sequences are MDHEN and SYDVKM. This CDR3 comprises 14 residues. The CDR3 bases are TGTGCCAGCAGTTTTTCGCGGCGGGCCTACGAGCAGTACTTC. It translates to CASSFSRRAYEQYF.

This rearrangement joins TRBV2 to TRBJ2-1, with D perhaps given as TRBD1 or TRBD2 (5 bases each). Germline CDR1 and CDR2: SNHLY and FYNNEI. The CDR3 is 14 amino acids. V shed 4 bases and J shed 0 bases, with 7 bases lying between them. CDR3 bases: TGTGCCAGCAGTGGGGACGCCTCCTACAATGAGCAGTTCTTC. Translated, it gives CASSGDASYNEQFF.

The V gene is TRBV5-1, the J gene TRBJ2-7, with 9 bases lining up with TRBD1. The CDR3 runs 14 residues. Losses at the gene ends were 4 bases for V and 4 bases for J; bases not matched to a gene: 6. CDR1 SGHRS and CDR2 YFSETQ come from the germline V gene. CDR3: CASSIRQGDYEQYF. As DNA, the CDR3 is TGCGCCAGCAGCATTAGACAGGGGGATTACGAGCAGTACTTC.

V and J are TRBV5-4 and TRBJ2-7; D is possibly TRBD2 (5 bases). The ends were cut back, 2 bases at V and 0 bases at J, with 12 bases in the middle. Germline loops: CDR1 SGHNT, CDR2 YYREEE (reference sequence). CDR3 length: 15 amino acids. CDR3 region: CASSFGGSASYEQYF. The CDR3 bases are TGTGCCAGCAGCTTCGGCGGTAGCGCCTCCTACGAGCAGTACTTC. Based on the CDR3 plus reference TRBV5-4 and TRBJ2-7, the full variable domain is ETGVTQSPTHLIKTRGQQVTLRCSSQSGHNTVSWYQQALGQGPQFIFQYYREEENGRGNFPPRFSGLQFPNYSSELNVNALELDDSALYLCASSFGGSASYEQYFGPGTRLTVT.

This clone was found a few times. The chain has TRBV19 and TRBJ2-1; 11 bases are shared with TRBD2. The V segment lost 9 bases and the J segment 7 bases; nucleotides outside the gene matches: 8. The germline CDR1 and CDR2 sequences are LNHDA and SQIVND (reference sequence). The CDR3 contains 14 residues. As DNA, the CDR3 is TGTGCCAGCACCACTAGCGGGAGTTTGAATGAGCAGTTCTTC. Translating gives CASTTSGSLNEQFF.

The chain links TRBV19 to TRBJ2-1; the match to TRBD2 covers 13 bases. This CDR3 is 15 amino acids long. Germline CDR1 is LNHDA and CDR2 is SQIVND (reference sequence). The V segment lost 7 bases and the J segment 5 bases; nucleotides outside the gene matches: 5. The DNA for the CDR3 is TGTGCCAGTACTCAGACTAGCGGGAGGCACAATGAGCAGTTCTTC. Its protein product is CASTQTSGRHNEQFF.

This clone showed up just a few times. The V call is TRBV27, the J call TRBJ2-2, with 7 bases matching TRBD1. V dropped 5 bases and J dropped 9; count of bases not matched to a gene: 6. There are 13 residues in the CDR3. CDR1 MNHEY and CDR2 SMNVEV come from the germline V gene (reference sequence). CDR3: CASSLDRVRELFF. The CDR3 DNA reads TGTGCCAGCAGTCTAGACAGGGTCAGGGAGCTGTTTTTT.

The chain employs TRBV25-1 and TRBJ2-7; TRBD1 or TRBD2 may be the D gene (5 bases each). V dropped 5 bases and J dropped 1 base, with 15 bases sitting between them. The CDR3 consists of 15 residues. Germline V gene sequence: CDR1 MGHDK, CDR2 SYGVNS. As DNA, the CDR3 is TGTGCCAGCAGTCCCCGGGGCTGGTTATCCTACGAGCAGTACTTC. Amino acid sequence: CASSPRGWLSYEQYF.

The chain has TRBV9 and TRBJ1-1; D is possibly TRBD1 (5 bases). The CDR3 runs to 15 residues. Germline lookup yields CDR1 SGDLS and CDR2 YYNGEE. The V gene lost 4 bases and the J gene lost 0 bases, with 13 bases spanning the gap. CDR3 in amino acids: CASSPQGGLNTEAFF. The CDR3 region has the DNA TGTGCCAGCAGCCCCCAGGGAGGTTTGAACACTGAAGCTTTCTTT.

J is TRBJ2-3 and V is TRBV9; D unresolved. Per germline, CDR1 SGDLS and CDR2 YYNGEE. V was shortened by 0 bases and J by 0 bases, with 8 bases between the two germline ends. The CDR3 covers 15 residues. CDR3 in DNA: TGTGCCAGCAGCGTAGCTACACTCAGCACAGATACGCAGTATTTT. It is translated as CASSVATLSTDTQYF.

V gene TRBV6-1 combines with J gene TRBJ2-7; TRBD2 agrees at 8 bases. Germline CDR1 and CDR2: MNHNS and SASEGT. V lost 7 bases to trimming and J lost 5 bases; unmatched junction nucleotides: 13. This CDR3 spans 15 amino acids. The DNA of the CDR3 is TGTGCCAGCACCGAAGGGGTAGCGGGAAATGACGAGCAGTACTTC. Its protein is CASTEGVAGNDEQYF.

V and J are TRBV18 and TRBJ1-5; no clear D. The CDR3 runs to 17 residues. V shed 0 bases and J shed 3 bases, with 15 bases lying between them. CDR1 is KGHSH, CDR2 LQKENI, per germline. The CDR3 loop is CASSPPKRAGYNQPQHF. The CDR3 region has the DNA TGTGCCAGCTCACCACCAAAGAGGGCAGGATACAATCAGCCCCAGCATTTT.

This CDR3 is CASSKMGGLRTDTQYF. The CDR3 nucleotides are TGTGCCAGCAGCAAAATGGGAGGTCTCCGCACAGATACGCAGTATTTT. This chain uses TRBV21-1 with TRBJ2-3; whether TRBD2, the table's D call, matches the DNA was not checked. TRBV21-1 is a recognized pseudogene. The CDR3 consists of 16 residues.

V gene TRBV5-1 combines with J gene TRBJ2-1; D ambiguous. The V and J ends lost 4 bases and 3 bases respectively, with 29 bases between them. The CDR3 is 20 residues long. CDR1 and CDR2 (germline): SGHRS, YFSETQ. The CDR3: CASSRREGGTLLYDYNEQFF. The CDR3 DNA reads TGCGCCAGCAGCCGCCGCGAAGGCGGAACACTACTATACGACTACAATGAGCAGTTCTTC.

The chain uses TRBV19 and TRBJ2-7; no reliable D call. The CDR3 loop spans 15 amino acids. Per the germline V gene, CDR1 is LNHDA and CDR2 is SQIVND (reference sequence). Trimming pared 0 bases from V and 0 bases from J, leaving 9 bases between. CDR3 sequence (DNA): TGTGCCAGTAGTATAGACCTCCTGAGCTCCTACGAGCAGTACTTC. Amino acids: CASSIDLLSSYEQYF.

The chain joins TRBV19 to TRBJ2-7, with 7 bases identical to TRBD1. In germline, CDR1 is LNHDA, CDR2 SQIVND (reference sequence). Unmatched junction bases numbered 6, after V lost 5 bases and J lost 2 bases. The length of the CDR3 is 14 residues. CDR3 nucleotide sequence: TGTGCCAGTAGTCACCGGGACAGCACCTACGAGCAGTACTTC. Its protein product is CASSHRDSTYEQYF.

The chain joins TRBV4-2 to TRBJ1-5, with 7 bases identical to TRBD1. The CDR3 is 17 residues long. Looked up from germline, CDR1 is LGHNA and CDR2 is YNFKEQ. The V segment lost 4 bases and the J segment 5 bases; nucleotides outside the gene matches: 14. The CDR3 DNA reads as TGTGCCAGCAGCCTCCGGGGACAGAGCAATGTAGATCAGCCCCAGCATTTT. This encodes CASSLRGQSNVDQPQHF.

The rearrangement links TRBV7-9 to TRBJ1-2, with unresolved D. V was clipped by 1 base and J by 3 bases, with 6 bases between them. The CDR3 has 13 residues. Germline CDR1 reads SEHNR; CDR2 reads FQNEAQ (reference sequence). The CDR3 reads CASSLVGDYGYTF. CDR3 nucleotide sequence: TGTGCCAGCAGCTTAGTCGGGGACTATGGCTACACCTTC.

The rearrangement uses TRBV4-2 and TRBJ1-5; perhaps TRBD1 as D (6 bases). V gave up 0 bases and J gave up 9 bases, with 18 bases separating them. The CDR3 length is 16 residues. The germline V gene encodes CDR1 LGHNA and CDR2 YNFKEQ. The CDR3 reads CASSQEGGGDTAPQHF. The CDR3 coding sequence is TGTGCCAGCAGCCAAGAAGGCGGAGGGGACACCGCGCCCCAGCATTTT.

V is TRBV2 and J is TRBJ2-1; 11 nucleotides align to TRBD2. The CDR3 contains 18 residues. The V and J ends lost 6 bases and 0 bases, in that order; junction bases with no gene match: 10. The V gene's germline CDR1 is SNHLY and CDR2 FYNNEI. The CDR3 sequence is CASSGTSGLRSSYNEQFF. DNA for the CDR3: TGTGCCAGCAGCGGGACTAGCGGACTCAGGAGCTCCTACAATGAGCAGTTCTTC.